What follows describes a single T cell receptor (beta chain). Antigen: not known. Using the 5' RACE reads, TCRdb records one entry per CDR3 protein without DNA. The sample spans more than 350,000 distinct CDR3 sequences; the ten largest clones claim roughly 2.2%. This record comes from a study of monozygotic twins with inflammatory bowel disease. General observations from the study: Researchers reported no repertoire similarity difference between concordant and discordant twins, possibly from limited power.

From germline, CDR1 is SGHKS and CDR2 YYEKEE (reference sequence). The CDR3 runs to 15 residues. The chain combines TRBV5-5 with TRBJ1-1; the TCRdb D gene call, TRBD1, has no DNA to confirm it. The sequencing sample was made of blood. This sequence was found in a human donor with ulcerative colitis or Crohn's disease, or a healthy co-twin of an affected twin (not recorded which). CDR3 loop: CASSGTGTVNTEAFF.